The clone carrying this TCR beta chain was recorded a few times. Its target is not known. This entry is derived from a study of post-analysis software for immune sequencing data. Study-wide results and caveats: The study found TRBV5-6, TRBV5-1 and TRBV20-1 among five or six TRBV segments more frequent in patients than controls.

The V end was cut by 5 bases, the J end by 2 bases, with 18 bases between. Per the germline V gene, CDR1 is SGHTA and CDR2 is FQGNSA. CDR3 length: 16 amino acids. Included in the TCR beta cDNA libraries were unique molecular identifiers. In TCRdb, the PCR reads were re-called with MiXCR into one record per CDR3 protein. Of approximately 730,000 distinct CDR3 sequences listed, roughly 27% are singletons. The source is a girl aged 5 to 17 with multiple sclerosis. Sequenced sample: blood. The chain couples TRBV7-2 to TRBJ1-1; D may be TRBD1 (6 bases). CDR3 sequence reads: CASSPPVGGTNTEAFF. Here the CDR3 DNA reads TGTGCCAGCAGCCCCCCAGTCGGGGGCACTAACACTGAAGCTTTCTTT.